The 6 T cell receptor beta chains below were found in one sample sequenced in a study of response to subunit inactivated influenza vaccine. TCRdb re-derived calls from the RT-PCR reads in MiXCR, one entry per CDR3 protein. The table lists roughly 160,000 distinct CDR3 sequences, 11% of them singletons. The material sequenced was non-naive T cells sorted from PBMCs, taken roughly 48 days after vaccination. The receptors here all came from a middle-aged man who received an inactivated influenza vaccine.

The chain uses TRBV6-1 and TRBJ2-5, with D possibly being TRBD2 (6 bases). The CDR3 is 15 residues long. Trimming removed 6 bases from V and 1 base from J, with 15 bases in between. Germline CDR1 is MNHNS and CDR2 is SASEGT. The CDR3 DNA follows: TGTGCCAGCAGACCCCCTCTAGCGTTCCAAGAGACCCAGTACTTC. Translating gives CASRPPLAFQETQYF.

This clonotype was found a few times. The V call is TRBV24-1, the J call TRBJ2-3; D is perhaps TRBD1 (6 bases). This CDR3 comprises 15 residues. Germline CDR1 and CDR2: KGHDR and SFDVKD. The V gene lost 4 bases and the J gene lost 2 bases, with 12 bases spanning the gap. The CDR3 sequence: CATSDPGQFTDTQYF. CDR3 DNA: TGTGCCACCAGTGACCCCGGACAGTTCACAGATACGCAGTATTTT.

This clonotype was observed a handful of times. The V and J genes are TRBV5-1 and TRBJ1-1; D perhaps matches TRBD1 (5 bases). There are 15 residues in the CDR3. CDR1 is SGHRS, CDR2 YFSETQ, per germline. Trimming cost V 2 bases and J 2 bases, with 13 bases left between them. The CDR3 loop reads CASSFQGVGNTEAFF. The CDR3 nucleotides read TGCGCCAGCAGCTTCCAGGGAGTGGGAAACACTGAAGCTTTCTTT.

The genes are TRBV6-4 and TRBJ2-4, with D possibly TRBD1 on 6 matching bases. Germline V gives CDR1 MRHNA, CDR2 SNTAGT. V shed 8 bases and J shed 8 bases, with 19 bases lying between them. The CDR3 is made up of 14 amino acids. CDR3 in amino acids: CASCQSRGSDIQYF. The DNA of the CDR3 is TGTGCCAGCTGTCAAAGCAGGGGAAGCGACATTCAGTACTTC.

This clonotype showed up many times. The CDR3 is CASSRTSGGEETQYF. CDR3 DNA: TGTGCCAGCAGTCGGACTAGCGGGGGAGAAGAGACCCAGTACTTC. The genes are TRBV7-2 and TRBJ2-5, with TRBD2 matching over 13 bases. The CDR3 is 15 residues long. The ends lost 6 bases at V and 3 bases at J; junction bases unmatched: 4. From germline, CDR1 is SGHTA and CDR2 FQGNSA. The full variable domain, completed using reference TRBV7-2 and TRBJ2-5, is GAGVSQSPSNKVTEKGKDVELRCDPISGHTALYWYRQSLGQGLEFLIYFQGNSAPDKSGLPSDRFSAERTGGSVSTLTIQRTQQEDSAVYLCASSRTSGGEETQYFGPGTRLLVL.

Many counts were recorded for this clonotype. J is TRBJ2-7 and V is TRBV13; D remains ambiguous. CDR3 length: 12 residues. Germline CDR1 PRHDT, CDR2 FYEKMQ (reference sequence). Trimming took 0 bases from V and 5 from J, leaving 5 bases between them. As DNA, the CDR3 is TGTGCCAGCAGCTTAGGGTCAGACGAGCAGTACTTC. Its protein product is CASSLGSDEQYF. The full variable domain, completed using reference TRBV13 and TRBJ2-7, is AAGVIQSPRHLIKEKRETATLKCYPIPRHDTVYWYQQGPGQDPQFLISFYEKMQSDKGSIPDRFSAQQFSDYHSELNMSSLELGDSALYFCASSLGSDEQYFGPGTRLTVT.